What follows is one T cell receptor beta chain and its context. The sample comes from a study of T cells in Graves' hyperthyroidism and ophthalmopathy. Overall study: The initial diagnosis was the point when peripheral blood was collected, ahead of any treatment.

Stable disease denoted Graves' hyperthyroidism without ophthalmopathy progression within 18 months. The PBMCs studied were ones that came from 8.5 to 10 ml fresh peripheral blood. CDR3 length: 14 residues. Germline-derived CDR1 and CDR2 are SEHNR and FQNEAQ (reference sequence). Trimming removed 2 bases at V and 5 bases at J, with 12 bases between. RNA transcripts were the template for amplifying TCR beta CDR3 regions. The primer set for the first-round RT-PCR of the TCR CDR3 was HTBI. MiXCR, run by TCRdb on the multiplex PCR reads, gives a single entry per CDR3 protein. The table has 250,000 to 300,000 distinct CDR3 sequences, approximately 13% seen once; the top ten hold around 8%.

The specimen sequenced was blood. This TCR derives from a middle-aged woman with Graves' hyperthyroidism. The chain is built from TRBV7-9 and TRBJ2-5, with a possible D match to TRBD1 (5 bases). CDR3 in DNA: TGTGCCAGCAGCTTAATAGGGGTCATGGAGACCCAGTACTTC. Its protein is CASSLIGVMETQYF.